Detailed here is one T cell receptor beta chain. The target antigen is unknown. This entry belongs to a study of cytomegalovirus exposure and HLA in healthy donors. In germline, CDR1 is LNHNV, CDR2 YYDKDF (reference sequence). V was clipped by 0 bases and J by 2 bases, with 8 bases between them. The CDR3 contains 15 residues. Assay: immunoSEQ multiplex PCR; the TCRdb copy retains only in-frame clones and omits some. Counted here are 330,000 or so clones, roughly 90% occurring once; the ten biggest clones make up over 0.8%. Study outcomes and limitations: The study labeled 164 TCR beta chains cytomegalovirus-associated. Rarity marked most TCR sequences, yet some public TCRs occurred in many donors.

The V call is TRBV15, the J call TRBJ1-5; D uncertain. Sequencing was done on a sample of PBMCs. The sequence came from a young woman in good health and CMV-seronegative. This CDR3 is CATSRDLGGNQPQHF. The CDR3 nucleotides are TGTGCCACCAGCAGAGATCTCGGGGGCAATCAGCCCCAGCATTTT.